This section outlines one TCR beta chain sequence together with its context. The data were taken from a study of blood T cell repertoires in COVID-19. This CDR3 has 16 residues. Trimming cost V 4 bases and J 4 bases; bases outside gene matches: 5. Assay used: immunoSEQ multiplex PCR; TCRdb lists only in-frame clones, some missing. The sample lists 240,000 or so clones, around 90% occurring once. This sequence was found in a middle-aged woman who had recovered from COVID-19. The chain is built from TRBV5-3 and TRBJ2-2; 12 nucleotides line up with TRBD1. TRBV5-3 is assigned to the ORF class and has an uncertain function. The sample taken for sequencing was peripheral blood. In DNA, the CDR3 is TGTGCCAGAAGCCCGGGACAGGGGGCAAGCACCGGGGAGCTGTTTTTT. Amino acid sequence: CARSPGQGASTGELFF.